This paragraph reports one T cell receptor (beta chain). Its antigen is still unknown. These data belong to a study of cytomegalovirus exposure and HLA in healthy donors. Across the study: Out of about 180 million T cells, an earlier analysis found 117 million unique TCR beta sequences in total.

Germline CDR1 is SNHLY and CDR2 is FYNNEI. The germline V and J ends were trimmed by 2 bases and 4 bases, with 20 bases remaining between them. The CDR3 covers 17 residues. PCR used 60 Vbeta primers and 13 Jbeta primers. Generated by immunoSEQ multiplex PCR, the TCRdb table keeps only in-frame clones and is missing some. This sample has roughly 50,000 clones, with approximately 86% found just once. General study results and limits: Reported performance of the classifier showed diagnosis of cytomegalovirus status with high specificity and sensitivity. In a later analysis, several top co-occurrence clusters appeared linked to parvovirus B19, influenza, CMV and Epstein-Barr virus. Prediction of most subjects' HLA-A and HLA-B alleles by TCR beta sequences was reportedly accurate.

The source is a woman aged 18-29 years in good health and CMV-seronegative. The chain joins TRBV2 to TRBJ1-2, with a possible D match to TRBD1 (6 bases). The sample was PBMCs. Written as DNA, the CDR3 is TGTGCCAGCAGTGAAAGGGGGACGCCAAGAGGTGGCTATGGCTACACCTTC. Protein sequence: CASSERGTPRGGYGYTF.